This T cell receptor beta chain was identified during a study of CD8 T cells in ankylosing spondylitis. Findings and limits, study-wide: There were earlier reports of some motif variants in reactive arthritis synovial fluid and blood.

There are a few counts of this clonotype. Its antigen remains unknown. Quantitative molecular-barcoded 5'-RACE generated the TCR beta libraries. Using its own MiXCR run on the 5' RACE reads, TCRdb lists one record per CDR3 protein. The sample lists about 200,000 distinct CDR3 sequences; roughly 13% were seen once. The CDR3 extends over 19 amino acids. In germline, CDR1 is SGHTA, CDR2 FQGTGA. V lost 3 bases and J lost 1, with 24 bases in between. The specimen was blood, either unsorted or a sorted T cell fraction (not recorded which). The chain is built from TRBV7-3 and TRBJ2-5; D possibly corresponds to TRBD1 (6 bases). The sequence came from a male donor with ankylosing spondylitis or in good health (not recorded which). The CDR3 here is CASSFTLQGIGLIQETQYF. Here the CDR3 DNA reads TGTGCCAGCAGCTTTACGTTACAGGGTATCGGGCTCATCCAAGAGACCCAGTACTTC.